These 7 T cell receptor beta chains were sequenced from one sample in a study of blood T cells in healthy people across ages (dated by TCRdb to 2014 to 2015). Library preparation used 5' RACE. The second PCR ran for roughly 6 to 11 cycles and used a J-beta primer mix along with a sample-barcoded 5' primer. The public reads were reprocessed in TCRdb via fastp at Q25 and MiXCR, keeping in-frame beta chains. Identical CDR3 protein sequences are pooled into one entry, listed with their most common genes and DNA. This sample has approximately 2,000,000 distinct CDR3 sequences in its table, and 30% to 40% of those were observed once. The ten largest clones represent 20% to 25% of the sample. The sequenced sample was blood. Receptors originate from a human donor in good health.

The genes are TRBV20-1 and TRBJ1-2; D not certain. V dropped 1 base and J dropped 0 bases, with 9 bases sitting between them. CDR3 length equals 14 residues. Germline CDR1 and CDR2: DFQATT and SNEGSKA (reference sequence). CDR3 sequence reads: CSARAGRSNYGYTF. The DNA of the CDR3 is TGCAGTGCTAGAGCGGGGAGGTCTAACTATGGCTACACCTTC.

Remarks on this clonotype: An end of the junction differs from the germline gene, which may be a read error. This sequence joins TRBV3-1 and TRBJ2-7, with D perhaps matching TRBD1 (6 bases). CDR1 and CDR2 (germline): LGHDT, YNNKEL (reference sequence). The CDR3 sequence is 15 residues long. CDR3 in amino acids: CVSSLLGQSSYEQYF. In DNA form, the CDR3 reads TGTGTCAGCAGCCTACTAGGACAGTCATCCTACGAGCAGTACTTC.

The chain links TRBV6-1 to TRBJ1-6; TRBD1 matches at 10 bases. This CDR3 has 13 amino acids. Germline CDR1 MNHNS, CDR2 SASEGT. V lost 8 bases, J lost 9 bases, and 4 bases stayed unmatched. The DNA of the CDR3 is TGTGCCAGCGGGACAGGGGAACTTTCACCCCTCCACTTT. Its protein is CASGTGELSPLHF.

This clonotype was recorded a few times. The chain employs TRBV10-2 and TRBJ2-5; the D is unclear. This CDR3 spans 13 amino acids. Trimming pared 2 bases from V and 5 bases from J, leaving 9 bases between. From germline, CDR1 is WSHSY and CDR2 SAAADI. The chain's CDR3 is CASSEDYGETQYF. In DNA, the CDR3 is TGCGCCAGCAGTGAGGATTACGGGGAGACCCAGTACTTC.

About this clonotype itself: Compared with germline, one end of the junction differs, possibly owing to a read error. The CDR3 nucleotides read TGTGCTAGCAGCCGGGACAGGGGGTTACAATGGGAGACCCAGTACTTC. This encodes CASSRDRGLQWETQYF. This chain uses TRBV7-7 with TRBJ2-5; 11 bases fit TRBD1. The CDR3 runs 16 residues. Germline CDR1 reads SSHAT; CDR2 reads FNYEAQ (reference sequence).

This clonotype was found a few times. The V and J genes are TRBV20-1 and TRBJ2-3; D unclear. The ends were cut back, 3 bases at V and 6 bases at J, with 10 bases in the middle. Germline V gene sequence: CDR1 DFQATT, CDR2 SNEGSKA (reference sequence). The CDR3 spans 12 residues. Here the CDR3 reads CSASLPPDTQYF. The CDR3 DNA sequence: TGCAGTGCTAGTCTCCCTCCTGATACGCAGTATTTT.

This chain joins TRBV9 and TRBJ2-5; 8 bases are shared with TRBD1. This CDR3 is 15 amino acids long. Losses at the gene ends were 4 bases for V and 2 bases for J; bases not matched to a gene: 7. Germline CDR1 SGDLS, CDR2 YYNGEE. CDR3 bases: TGTGCCAGCAGCTCAGGACAGGGTCTGCAAGAGACCCAGTACTTC. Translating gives CASSSGQGLQETQYF.